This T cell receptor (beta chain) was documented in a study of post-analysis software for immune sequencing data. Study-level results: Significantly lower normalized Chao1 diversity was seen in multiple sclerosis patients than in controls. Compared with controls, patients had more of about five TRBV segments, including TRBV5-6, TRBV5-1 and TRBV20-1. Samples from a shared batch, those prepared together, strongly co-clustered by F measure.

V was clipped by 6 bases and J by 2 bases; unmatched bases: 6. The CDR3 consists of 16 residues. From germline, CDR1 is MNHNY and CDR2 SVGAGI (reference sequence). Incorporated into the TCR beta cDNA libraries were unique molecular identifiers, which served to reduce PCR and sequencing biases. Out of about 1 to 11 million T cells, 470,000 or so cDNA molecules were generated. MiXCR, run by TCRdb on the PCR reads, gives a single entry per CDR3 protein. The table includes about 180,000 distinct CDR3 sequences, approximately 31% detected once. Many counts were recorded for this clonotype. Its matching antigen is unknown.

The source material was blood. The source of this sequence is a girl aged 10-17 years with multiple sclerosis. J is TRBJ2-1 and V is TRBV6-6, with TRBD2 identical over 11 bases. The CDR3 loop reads CASRAPGLAAYNEQFF. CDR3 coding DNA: TGTGCCAGCAGAGCCCCGGGACTAGCGGCCTACAATGAGCAGTTCTTC.